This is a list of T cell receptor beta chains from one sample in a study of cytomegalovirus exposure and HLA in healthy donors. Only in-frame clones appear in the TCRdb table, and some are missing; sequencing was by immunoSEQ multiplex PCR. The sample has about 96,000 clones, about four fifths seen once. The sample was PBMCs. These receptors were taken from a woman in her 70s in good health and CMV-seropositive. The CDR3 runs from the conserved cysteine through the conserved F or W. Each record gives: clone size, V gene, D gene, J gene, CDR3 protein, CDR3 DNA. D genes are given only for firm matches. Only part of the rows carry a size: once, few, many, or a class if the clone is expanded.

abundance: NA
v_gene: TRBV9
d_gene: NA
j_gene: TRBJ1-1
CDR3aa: CASSPGGLTEAFF
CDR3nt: TGTGCCAGCAGCCCTGGGGGGTTGACTGAAGCTTTCTTT

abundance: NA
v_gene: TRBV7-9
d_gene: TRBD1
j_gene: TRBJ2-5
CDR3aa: CSSSLGPGQGQETQYF
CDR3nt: TGTTCCAGCAGCTTAGGGCCGGGACAGGGACAAGAGACCCAGTACTTC

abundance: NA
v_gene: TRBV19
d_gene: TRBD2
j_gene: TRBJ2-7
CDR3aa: CASDAGTSGRVSYEQYF
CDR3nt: TGTGCCAGCGATGCCGGGACTAGCGGGAGAGTCTCCTACGAGCAGTACTTC

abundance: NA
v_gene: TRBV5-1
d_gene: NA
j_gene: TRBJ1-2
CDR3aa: CASRGGTTTSDYGYTF
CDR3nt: TGCGCCAGCAGGGGAGGGACAACAACTTCGGACTATGGCTACACCTTC

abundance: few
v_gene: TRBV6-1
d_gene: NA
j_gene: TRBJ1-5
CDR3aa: CASSEAGGPNQPQHF
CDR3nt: TGTGCCAGCAGTGAAGCCGGGGGTCCCAATCAGCCCCAGCATTTT

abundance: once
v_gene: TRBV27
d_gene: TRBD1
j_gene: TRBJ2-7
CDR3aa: CASSLYWSRDRVYEQYF
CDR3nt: TGTGCCAGCAGTTTATATTGGTCCCGGGACAGAGTCTACGAGCAGTACTTC

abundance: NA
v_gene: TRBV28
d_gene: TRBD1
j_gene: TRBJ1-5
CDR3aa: CASSLGTGQGQPQHF
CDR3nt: TGTGCCAGCAGCCTCGGGACAGGGCAGGGTCAGCCCCAGCATTTT

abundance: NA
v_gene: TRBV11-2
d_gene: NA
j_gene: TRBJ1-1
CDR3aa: CASSLPGGTEAFF
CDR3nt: TGTGCCAGCAGCCTCCCCGGGGGCACTGAAGCTTTCTTT

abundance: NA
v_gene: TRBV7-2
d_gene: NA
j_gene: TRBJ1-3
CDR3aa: CASSLELLSGNTIYF
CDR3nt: TGTGCCAGCAGCTTAGAACTGCTCTCTGGAAACACCATATATTTT

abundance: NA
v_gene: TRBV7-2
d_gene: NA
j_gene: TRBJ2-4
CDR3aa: CASKLSTAKNIQYF
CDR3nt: TGTGCCAGCAAGCTTAGCACAGCCAAAAACATTCAGTACTTC

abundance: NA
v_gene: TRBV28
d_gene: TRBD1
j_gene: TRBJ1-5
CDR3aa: CASRLGRGFSNQPQHF
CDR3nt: TGTGCCAGCAGGCTGGGCAGGGGGTTTAGCAATCAGCCCCAGCATTTT

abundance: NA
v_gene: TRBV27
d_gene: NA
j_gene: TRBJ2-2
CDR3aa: CASSLSRQAGELFF
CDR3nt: TGTGCCAGCAGTTTATCGAGACAAGCCGGGGAGCTGTTTTTT

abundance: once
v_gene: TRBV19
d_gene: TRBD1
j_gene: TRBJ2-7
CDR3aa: CASSIALQGYEQYF
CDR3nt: TGTGCCAGTAGTATAGCTCTACAGGGGTACGAGCAGTACTTC

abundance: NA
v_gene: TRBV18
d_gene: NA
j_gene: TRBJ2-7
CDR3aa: CASSPELGQFSYEQYF
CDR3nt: TGTGCCAGCTCACCAGAACTCGGACAGTTCTCCTACGAGCAGTACTTC

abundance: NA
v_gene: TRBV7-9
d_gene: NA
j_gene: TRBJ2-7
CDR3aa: CASREGTSSYEQYF
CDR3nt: TGTGCCAGCAGGGAGGGGACGTCCTCCTACGAGCAGTACTTC

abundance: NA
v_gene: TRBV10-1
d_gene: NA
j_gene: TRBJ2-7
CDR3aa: CAREQGTYEQYF
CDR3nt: TGCGCCAGAGAACAGGGCACCTACGAGCAGTACTTC

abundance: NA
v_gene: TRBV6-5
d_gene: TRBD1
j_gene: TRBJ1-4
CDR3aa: CASSLQGASTNEKLFF
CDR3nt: TGTGCCAGCAGTTTACAGGGGGCCTCAACTAATGAAAAACTGTTTTTT

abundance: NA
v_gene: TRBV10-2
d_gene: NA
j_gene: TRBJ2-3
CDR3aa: CATKQGRGADTQYF
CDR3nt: TGCGCCACGAAACAGGGGCGGGGGGCAGATACGCAGTATTTT

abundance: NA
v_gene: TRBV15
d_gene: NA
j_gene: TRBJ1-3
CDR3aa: CATSRVFGSVSGNTIYF
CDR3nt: TGTGCCACCAGCAGAGTTTTTGGGAGTGTCTCTGGAAACACCATATATTTT

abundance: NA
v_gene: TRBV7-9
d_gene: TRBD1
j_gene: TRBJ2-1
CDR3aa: CASSFGTVSNEQFF
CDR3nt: TGTGCCAGCAGCTTTGGGACAGTCTCCAATGAGCAGTTCTTC

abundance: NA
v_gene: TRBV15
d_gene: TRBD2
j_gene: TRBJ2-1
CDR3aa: CATSRAHAGGVRNEQFF
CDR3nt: TGTGCCACCAGCAGAGCCCACGCGGGGGGCGTTCGTAATGAGCAGTTCTTC

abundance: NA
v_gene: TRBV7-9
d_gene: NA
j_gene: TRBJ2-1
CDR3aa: CASSHRGGNEQFF
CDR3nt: TGTGCCAGCAGCCACCGGGGAGGCAATGAGCAGTTCTTC

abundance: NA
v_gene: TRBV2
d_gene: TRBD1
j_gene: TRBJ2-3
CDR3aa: CASSPGQGTGTQYF
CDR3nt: TGTGCCAGCAGTCCGGGACAGGGGACGGGAACGCAGTATTTT

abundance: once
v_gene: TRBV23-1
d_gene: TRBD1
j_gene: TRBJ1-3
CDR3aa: CASSQRDRYCSGNTIYF
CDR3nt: TGCGCCAGCAGTCAACGGGACAGATACTGCTCTGGAAACACCATATATTTT

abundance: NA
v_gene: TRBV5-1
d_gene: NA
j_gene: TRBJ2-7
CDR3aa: CASSARGGRNSYEQYF
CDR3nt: TGCGCCAGCAGCGCTCGGGGTGGACGGAACTCCTACGAGCAGTACTTC

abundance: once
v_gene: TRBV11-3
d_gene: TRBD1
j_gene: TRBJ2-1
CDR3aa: CASSSEGQGINEQFF
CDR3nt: TGTGCCAGCAGCTCCGAGGGACAGGGCATCAATGAGCAGTTCTTC

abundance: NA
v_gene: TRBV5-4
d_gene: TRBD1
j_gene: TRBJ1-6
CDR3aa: CASSLAGTGSRFWNSPLHF
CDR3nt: TGTGCCAGCAGCTTGGCCGGGACAGGGTCTAGGTTTTGGAATTCACCCCTCCACTTT

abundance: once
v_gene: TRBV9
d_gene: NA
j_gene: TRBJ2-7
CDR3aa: CASSPSTSYEQYF
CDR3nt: TGTGCCAGCAGCCCATCAACTTCCTACGAGCAGTACTTC

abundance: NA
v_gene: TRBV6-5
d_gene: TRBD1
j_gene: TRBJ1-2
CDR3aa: CASSGGGEDYGYTF
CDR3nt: TGTGCCAGCAGTGGAGGGGGCGAGGACTATGGCTACACCTTC

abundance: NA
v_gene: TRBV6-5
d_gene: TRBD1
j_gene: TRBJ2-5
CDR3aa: CASRGQGKETQYF
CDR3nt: TGTGCCAGCAGAGGACAGGGAAAGGAGACCCAGTACTTC

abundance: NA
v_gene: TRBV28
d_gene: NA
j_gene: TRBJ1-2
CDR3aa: CASRGPAAGYTF
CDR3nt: TGTGCCAGCAGGGGGCCTGCGGCTGGCTACACCTTC

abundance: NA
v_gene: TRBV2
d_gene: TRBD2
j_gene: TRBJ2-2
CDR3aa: CASREGLADTGELFF
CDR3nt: TGTGCCAGCAGGGAGGGACTAGCGGACACCGGGGAGCTGTTTTTT

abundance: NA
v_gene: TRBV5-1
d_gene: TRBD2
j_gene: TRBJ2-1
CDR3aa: CASSFRTSGANEQFF
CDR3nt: TGCGCCAGCAGCTTTCGGACTAGTGGGGCCAATGAGCAGTTCTTC

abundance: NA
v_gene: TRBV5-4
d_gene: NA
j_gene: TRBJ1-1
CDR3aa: CASTPGPGANTEAFF
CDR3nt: TGTGCCAGCACCCCGGGCCCAGGGGCGAACACTGAAGCTTTCTTT

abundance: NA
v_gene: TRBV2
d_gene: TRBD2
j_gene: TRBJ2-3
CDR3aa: CASTASSGRGTDTQYF
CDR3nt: TGTGCCAGCACCGCCTCTAGCGGGAGGGGCACAGATACGCAGTATTTT

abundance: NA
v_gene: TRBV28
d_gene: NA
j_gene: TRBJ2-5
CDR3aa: CASSGDSQETQYF
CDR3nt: TGTGCCAGCAGTGGCGACAGCCAAGAGACCCAGTACTTC

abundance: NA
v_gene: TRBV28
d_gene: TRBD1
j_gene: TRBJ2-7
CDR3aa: CASSLTGTAYEQYF
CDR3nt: TGTGCCAGCAGTTTAACGGGGACAGCCTACGAGCAGTACTTC

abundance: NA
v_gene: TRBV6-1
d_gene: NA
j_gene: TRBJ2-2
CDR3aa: CASSELLTGTGELFF
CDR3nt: TGTGCCAGCAGTGAATTACTTACAGGGACCGGGGAGCTGTTTTTT

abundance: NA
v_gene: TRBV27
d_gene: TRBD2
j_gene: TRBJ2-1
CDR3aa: CASSYPSGRDNEQFF
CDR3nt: TGTGCCAGCAGTTACCCTAGCGGGAGAGACAATGAGCAGTTCTTC

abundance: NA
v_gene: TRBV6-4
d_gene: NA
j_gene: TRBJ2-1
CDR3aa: CASSVDRSSYNEQFF
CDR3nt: TGTGCCAGCAGTGTTGACAGGAGCTCCTACAATGAGCAGTTCTTC

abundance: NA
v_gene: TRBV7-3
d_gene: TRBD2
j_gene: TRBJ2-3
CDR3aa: CASSLGLFTDTQYF
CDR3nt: TGTGCCAGCAGCTTGGGACTATTCACAGATACGCAGTATTTT

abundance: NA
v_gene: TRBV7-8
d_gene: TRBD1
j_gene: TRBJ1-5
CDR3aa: CASSPDRVSSYSNQPQHF
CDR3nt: TGTGCCAGCAGCCCAGACAGGGTTTCCTCTTATAGCAATCAGCCCCAGCATTTT

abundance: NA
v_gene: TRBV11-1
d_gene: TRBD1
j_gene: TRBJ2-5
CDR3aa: CASSSTGNMGGETQYF
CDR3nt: TGTGCCAGCAGCTCGACAGGGAATATGGGTGGGGAGACCCAGTACTTC

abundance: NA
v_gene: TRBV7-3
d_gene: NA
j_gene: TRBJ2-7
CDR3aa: CASSRGTSYEQYF
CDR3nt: TGTGCCAGCAGCAGGGGTACCTCCTACGAGCAGTACTTC

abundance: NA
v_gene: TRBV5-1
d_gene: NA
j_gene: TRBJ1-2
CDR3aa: CASSLSSQGSYGYTF
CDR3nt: TGCGCCAGCAGCTTAAGTTCCCAGGGGTCCTATGGCTACACCTTC

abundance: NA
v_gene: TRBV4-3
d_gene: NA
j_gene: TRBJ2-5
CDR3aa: CASSQEGTLGETQYF
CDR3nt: TGCGCCAGCAGCCAAGAGGGGACTCTCGGCGAGACCCAGTACTTC

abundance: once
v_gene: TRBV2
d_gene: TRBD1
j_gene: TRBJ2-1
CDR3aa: CASSTDRGHVSYNEQFF
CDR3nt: TGTGCCAGCAGTACCGACAGGGGCCATGTCTCCTACAATGAGCAGTTCTTC

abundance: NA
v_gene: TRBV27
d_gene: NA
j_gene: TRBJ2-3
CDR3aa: CASTSEDSTDTQYF
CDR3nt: TGTGCCAGCACCTCAGAGGATAGCACAGATACGCAGTATTTT

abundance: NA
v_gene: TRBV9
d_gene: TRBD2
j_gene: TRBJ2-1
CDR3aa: CASSVATSGAGEQFF
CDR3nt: TGTGCCAGCAGCGTAGCTACTAGCGGGGCTGGGGAGCAGTTCTTC

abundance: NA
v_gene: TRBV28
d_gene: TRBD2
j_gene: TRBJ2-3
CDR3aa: CGYGGVDTDTQYF
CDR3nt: TGTGGCTATGGGGGGGTCGACACAGATACGCAGTATTTT

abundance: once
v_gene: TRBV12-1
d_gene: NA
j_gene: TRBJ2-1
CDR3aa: CASSSGLVVRLNEQFF
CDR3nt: TGTGCCAGCAGCTCGGGACTAGTGGTTCGGCTCAATGAGCAGTTCTTC

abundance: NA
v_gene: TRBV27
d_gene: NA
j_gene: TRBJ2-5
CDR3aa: CASRKLGTREETQYF
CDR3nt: TGTGCCAGCAGAAAACTTGGGACACGCGAAGAGACCCAGTACTTC

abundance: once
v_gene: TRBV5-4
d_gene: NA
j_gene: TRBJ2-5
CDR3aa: CASSPLGAAYQETQYF
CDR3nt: TGTGCCAGCAGCCCCCTTGGAGCAGCGTACCAAGAGACCCAGTACTTC

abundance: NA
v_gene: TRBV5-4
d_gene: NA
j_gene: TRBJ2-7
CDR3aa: CASSRIGAYEQYF
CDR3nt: TGTGCCAGCAGCCGGATAGGGGCCTACGAGCAGTACTTC

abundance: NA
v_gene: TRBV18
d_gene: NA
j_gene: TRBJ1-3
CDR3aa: CASSGLTMGPSGNTIYF
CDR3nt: TGTGCCAGCTCAGGCCTCACAATGGGCCCCTCTGGAAACACCATATATTTT

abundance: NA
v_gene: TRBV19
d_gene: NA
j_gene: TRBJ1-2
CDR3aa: CASSIVSSSNYGYTF
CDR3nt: TGTGCCAGTAGTATAGTTAGTTCCTCTAACTATGGCTACACCTTC

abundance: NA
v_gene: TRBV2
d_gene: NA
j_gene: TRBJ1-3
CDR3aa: CASKRGSGNTIYF
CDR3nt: TGTGCCAGTAAAAGAGGCTCTGGAAACACCATATATTTT